This TCR beta chain appears in the sequencing data of a study of T cell responses to AZD1222 COVID-19 vaccine. Overall study results and limits: It was only after the peak T cell response that any repertoires were sampled. At baseline, just a handful of AZD1222 recipients tested seropositive. Clonal diversity may have been underestimated, and the donors were mostly white British, with more females than males. Recipients of two AZD1222 doses showed rising Spike-specific TCR breadth and depth.

With respect to this clone: Its antigen is undetermined.

V was shortened by 0 bases and J by 5 bases, with 13 bases between the two germline ends. This CDR3 contains 15 residues. The germline CDR1 and CDR2 sequences are MNHEY and SVGEGT. Sequencing was performed with immunoSEQ multiplex PCR; in TCRdb, only in-frame clones are kept and a portion is missing. The table lists about 91,000 clones, around 90% of them singletons, with roughly 3.1% in the top ten. The receptor was isolated from an adult who received the AZD1222 COVID-19 vaccine. The sample consisted of peripheral blood, taken 28 days after the second AZD1222 dose. The V call is TRBV6-2 or TRBV6-3, the J call TRBJ2-5; D remains unclear. CDR3 loop: CASSYSGLVVETQYF. The CDR3 DNA follows: TGTGCCAGCAGTTACTCTGGGCTGGTAGTGGAGACCCAGTACTTC.